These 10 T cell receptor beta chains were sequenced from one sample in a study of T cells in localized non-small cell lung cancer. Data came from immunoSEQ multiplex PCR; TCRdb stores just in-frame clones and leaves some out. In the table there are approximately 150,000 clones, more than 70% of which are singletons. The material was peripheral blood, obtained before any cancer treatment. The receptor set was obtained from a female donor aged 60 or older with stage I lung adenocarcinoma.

The CDR3 is CSETSGTDTQYF. The CDR3 coding sequence is TGCAGCGAGACTAGCGGCACAGATACGCAGTATTTT. The chain joins TRBV29-1 to TRBJ2-3, with 8 positions matching TRBD2. The V gene's germline CDR1 is SQVTM and CDR2 ANQGSEA. Trimming cost V 7 bases and J 1 base; bases outside gene matches: 1. This CDR3 has 12 amino acids.

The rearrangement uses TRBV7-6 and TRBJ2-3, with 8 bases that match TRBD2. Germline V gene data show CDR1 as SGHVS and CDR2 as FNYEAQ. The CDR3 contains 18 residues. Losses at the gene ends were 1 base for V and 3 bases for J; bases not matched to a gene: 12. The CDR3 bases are TGTGCCAGCAGCTTAGAGGTCCTTGGAGCGGGAGAGACAGATACGCAGTATTTT. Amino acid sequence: CASSLEVLGAGETDTQYF.

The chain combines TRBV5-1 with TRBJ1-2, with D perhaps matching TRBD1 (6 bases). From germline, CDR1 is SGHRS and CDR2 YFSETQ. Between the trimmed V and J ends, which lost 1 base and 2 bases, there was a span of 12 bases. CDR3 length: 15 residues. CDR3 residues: CASSLWGTLNYGYTF. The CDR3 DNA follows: TGCGCCAGCAGCTTGTGGGGGACACTCAACTATGGCTACACCTTC. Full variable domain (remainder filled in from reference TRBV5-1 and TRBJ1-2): KAGVTQTPRYLIKTRGQQVTLSCSPISGHRSVSWYQQTPGQGLQFLFEYFSETQRNKGNFPGRFSGRQFSNSRSEMNVSTLELGDSALYLCASSLWGTLNYGYTFGSGTRLTVV.

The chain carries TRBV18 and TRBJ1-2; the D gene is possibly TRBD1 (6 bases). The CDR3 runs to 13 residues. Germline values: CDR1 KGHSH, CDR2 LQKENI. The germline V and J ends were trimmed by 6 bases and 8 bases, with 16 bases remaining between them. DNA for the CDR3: TGTGCCAGCTCCGAAGGGGGGCAGGGAGGCTACACCTTC. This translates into CASSEGGQGGYTF.

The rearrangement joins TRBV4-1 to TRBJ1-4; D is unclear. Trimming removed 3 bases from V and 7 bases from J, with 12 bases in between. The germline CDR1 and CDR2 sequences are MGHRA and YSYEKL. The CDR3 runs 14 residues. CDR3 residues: CASSHPVRSEKLFF. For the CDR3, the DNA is TGCGCCAGCAGCCACCCGGTGCGGAGTGAAAAACTGTTTTTT.

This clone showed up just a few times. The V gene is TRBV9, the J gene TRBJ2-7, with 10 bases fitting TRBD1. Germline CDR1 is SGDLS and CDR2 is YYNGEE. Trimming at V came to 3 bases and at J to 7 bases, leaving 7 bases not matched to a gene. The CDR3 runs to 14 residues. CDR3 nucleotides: TGTGCCAGCAGCGACGGGACAGGGGTGGAGGAGCAGTACTTC. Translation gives CASSDGTGVEEQYF. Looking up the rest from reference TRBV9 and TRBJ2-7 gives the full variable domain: DSGVTQTPKHLITATGQRVTLRCSPRSGDLSVYWYQQSLDQGLQFLIQYYNGEERAKGNILERFSAQQFPDLHSELNLSSLELGDSALYFCASSDGTGVEEQYFGPGTRLTVT.

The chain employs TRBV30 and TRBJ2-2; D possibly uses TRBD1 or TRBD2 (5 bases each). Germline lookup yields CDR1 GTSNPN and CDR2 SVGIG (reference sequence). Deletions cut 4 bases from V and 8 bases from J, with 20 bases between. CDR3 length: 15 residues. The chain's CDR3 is CAWTGQLIQLGELFF. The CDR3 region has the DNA TGTGCCTGGACGGGGCAACTAATTCAATTAGGGGAGCTGTTTTTT.

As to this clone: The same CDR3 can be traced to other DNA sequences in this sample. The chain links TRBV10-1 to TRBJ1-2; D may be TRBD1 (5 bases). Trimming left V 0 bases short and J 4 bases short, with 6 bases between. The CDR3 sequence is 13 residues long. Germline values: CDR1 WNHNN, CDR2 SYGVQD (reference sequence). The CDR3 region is CASSESTAYGYTF. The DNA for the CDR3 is TGCGCCAGCAGTGAGTCGACAGCCTATGGCTACACCTTC.

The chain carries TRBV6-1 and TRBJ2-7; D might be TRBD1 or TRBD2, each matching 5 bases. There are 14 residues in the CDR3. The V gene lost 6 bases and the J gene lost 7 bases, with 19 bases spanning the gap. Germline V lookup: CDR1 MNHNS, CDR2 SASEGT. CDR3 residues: CASRDSGARVEQYF. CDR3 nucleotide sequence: TGTGCCAGCAGGGACTCCGGGGCGCGCGTGGAGCAGTACTTC.

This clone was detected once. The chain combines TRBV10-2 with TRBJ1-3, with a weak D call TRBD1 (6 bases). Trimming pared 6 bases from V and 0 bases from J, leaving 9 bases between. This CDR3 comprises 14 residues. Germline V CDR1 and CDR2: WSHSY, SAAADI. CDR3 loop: CASRSTGSGNTIYF. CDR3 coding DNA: TGCGCCAGCAGGTCGACAGGCTCTGGAAACACCATATATTTT.